This T cell receptor (beta chain) was identified during a study of blood T cell repertoires in COVID-19. Looking at the study overall: Whether acute or convalescent, the COVID-19 samples came from the United States, Italy and Spain.

Assay: immunoSEQ multiplex PCR; the TCRdb copy retains only in-frame clones and omits some. The table includes about 160,000 clones, around 93% detected once. This clone was recorded a few times. Germline V gene lookup returns CDR1 MNHEY and CDR2 SVGAGI. The CDR3 spans 15 residues. Trimming removed 8 bases from V and 1 base from J, with 12 bases in between. V usage is TRBV6-5 and J usage is TRBJ2-6, with TRBD1 as a possible D gene (5 bases). The sequence came from a man in his thirties or forties with COVID-19, enrolled during active disease. What was sequenced was peripheral blood. The CDR3 here is CASHLTDSGANVLTF. CDR3 bases: TGTGCCAGCCACTTGACAGATTCTGGGGCCAACGTCCTGACTTTC.